The 2 T cell receptor beta chains reported below all come from one sample, sequenced in a study of T cell responses to AZD1222 COVID-19 vaccine. The protocol was immunoSEQ multiplex PCR, while the TCRdb copy is restricted to in-frame clones and leaves out a portion. This repertoire shows nearly 100,000 clones, roughly 84% found once; its top ten account for less than 3.5%. The source was peripheral blood, collected on day 0 of AZD1222 vaccination. The origin of the receptors is an adult in good health.

The chain recombines TRBV6-5 with TRBJ1-1; a possible D gene is TRBD1 (6 bases). The CDR3 consists of 15 residues. Germline CDR1 is MNHEY and CDR2 is SVGAGI. Trimming stripped 0 bases from V and 0 bases from J, with 8 bases between. CDR3 region: CASSYSQGLNTEAFF. CDR3 sequence (DNA): TGTGCCAGCAGTTACTCACAGGGATTGAACACTGAAGCTTTCTTT.

The rearrangement uses TRBV21-1 and TRBJ2-7; the table's D call TRBD1 went unverified against the DNA. TRBV21-1 is noted as a pseudogene. The CDR3 is 14 amino acids. CDR3 in DNA: TGTGCCAGCACCCGAGACGGACAGTTCGACGAGCAGTACTTC. Translated, it gives CASTRDGQFDEQYF.